Sequencing of this T cell receptor (beta chain) was carried out in a study of OX40 agonist ivuxolimab in advanced cancers. Study-wide context: Earlier anti-PD-1, anti-PD-L1 or anti-CTLA-4 therapy was permitted; 30% to 45% had received some. Study findings and constraints: Doses of 0.1 to 3.0 mg/kg were accompanied by clonal expansion of CD4+ and CD8+ blood T cells by week 6.

A remark on this clone: Its matching antigen is unknown.

The CDR3 consists of 15 residues. The germline CDR1 and CDR2 sequences are MNHEY and SMNVEV (reference sequence). V lost 6 bases, J lost 5 bases, and 19 bases lay in between. The table came from immunoSEQ multiplex PCR; TCRdb's copy has only in-frame clones and leaves some out. The top ten hold about 0.4% of the sample, which has tens of thousands of clones, about 80% seen once. Drawing of blood for sampling happened at baseline, at cycle 4 day 1, and at cycle 7 day 1. This TCR derives from an adult with an advanced solid tumor such as melanoma, head and neck, liver or kidney cancer. The sample here was CD4+ or CD8+ T cells sorted from blood, taken in a trial of the OX40 agonist ivuxolimab. The V and J genes are TRBV27 and TRBJ1-2, with a possible D match to TRBD1 (5 bases). Here the CDR3 reads CASRERDGGVYGYTF. The CDR3 DNA reads as TGTGCCAGCAGGGAGCGGGACGGAGGGGTTTATGGCTACACCTTC.